The 32 T cell receptor beta chains given below trace back to one sample, sequenced in a study of CD8 T cells in Susac syndrome. The RNA, roughly 0.45 to 1 ug, was put through reverse transcription using random hexamers. TCRdb called the immunoSEQ multiplex PCR reads again in MiXCR, with one record for every CDR3 protein. This table has some 180,000 distinct CDR3 sequences, around 94% appearing once. Sequenced input: CD4+ T cells from PBMCs. These receptors came from a human donor with Susac syndrome.

DNA for the CDR3: TGTGCCTGGAGTGGCTTGGCAGAGAATCAGCCCCAGCATTTT. This codes for CAWSGLAENQPQHF. The J gene is TRBJ1-5, the V gene TRBV30, with D unclear. This CDR3 contains 14 residues. Germline lookup yields CDR1 GTSNPN and CDR2 SVGIG (reference sequence). V shed 1 base and J shed 4 bases, with 11 bases lying between them.

This clonotype has a single count. The chain recombines TRBV20-1 with TRBJ2-1; TRBD2 aligns across 10 bases. Germline trimming cut 3 bases from V and 8 bases from J; bases unmatched to any gene: 1. The CDR3 runs to 12 residues. Looked up from germline, CDR1 is DFQATT and CDR2 is SNEGSKA (reference sequence). In DNA form, the CDR3 reads TGCAGTGCTAGGGGGACTAGCGATGAGCAGTTCTTC. It is translated as CSARGTSDEQFF.

The chain employs TRBV23-1 and TRBJ2-7; the match to TRBD1 covers 7 bases. TRBV23-1 is an ORF, and what it does is uncertain. CDR3 size: 16 residues. V trimming: 0 bases; J trimming: 1 base; junction bases outside the gene matches: 6. This chain's CDR3 is CASSQSKHRGSYEQYF. CDR3 sequence (DNA): TGCGCCAGCAGTCAATCTAAACACAGGGGTTCCTACGAGCAGTACTTC.

The rearrangement uses TRBV5-4 and TRBJ1-4; the D gene is possibly TRBD1 (5 bases). This CDR3 has 13 amino acids. The ends were cut back, 5 bases at V and 5 bases at J, with 10 bases in the middle. The germline V gene encodes CDR1 SGHNT and CDR2 YYREEE (reference sequence). The CDR3 is CASSPQGNEKLFF. DNA for the CDR3: TGTGCCAGCAGTCCTCAGGGCAATGAAAAACTGTTTTTT.

The chain employs TRBV5-4 and TRBJ1-2; D not certain. This CDR3 contains 12 residues. CDR1 is SGHNT, CDR2 YYREEE, per germline (reference sequence). Trimming shortened V by 4 bases and J by 8 bases, and 12 bases separated the two germline ends. CDR3 in amino acids: CASSAHQEGYTF. Here the CDR3 DNA reads TGTGCCAGCAGCGCGCACCAAGAGGGCTACACCTTC.

CDR3 sequence reads: CASSLGAGRTEAFF. CDR3 coding DNA: TGTGCCAGCAGTTTAGGAGCAGGGCGGACTGAAGCTTTCTTT. This chain links TRBV12-3 or TRBV12-4 with TRBJ1-1; D is possibly TRBD1 (5 bases). This CDR3 contains 14 residues. V dropped 1 base and J dropped 5 bases, with 11 bases sitting between them.

The V and J genes are TRBV12-3 or TRBV12-4 and TRBJ2-7; a possible D gene is TRBD1 (6 bases). V lost 6 bases, J lost 2 bases, and 11 bases lay in between. CDR3 length equals 13 residues. CDR3 residues: CASSRGQTYEQYF. The CDR3, as DNA: TGTGCCAGCAGCCGAGGACAGACCTACGAGCAGTACTTC.

The chain recombines TRBV5-1 with TRBJ2-7, with no clear D. This CDR3 has 12 amino acids. Germline-derived CDR1 and CDR2 are SGHRS and YFSETQ. The V end lost 0 bases, the J end lost 6 bases, and 7 bases lay between the germline ends. The CDR3 protein is CASSLDTAEQYF. As DNA, the CDR3 is TGCGCCAGCAGCTTGGATACAGCCGAGCAGTACTTC.

The chain employs TRBV5-1 and TRBJ2-1; D is tentatively TRBD1 or TRBD2 (5 bases each). Germline loops: CDR1 SGHRS, CDR2 YFSETQ. The V end was cut by 4 bases, the J end by 6 bases, with 14 bases between. CDR3 length: 14 residues. In DNA form, the CDR3 reads TGCGCCAGCAGCCGCGCCGGGACGGGCAATGAGCAGTTCTTC. Translating gives CASSRAGTGNEQFF.

The chain couples TRBV20-1 to TRBJ2-5; D tentatively reads TRBD1 or TRBD2 (6 bases each). The germline CDR1 and CDR2 sequences are DFQATT and SNEGSKA (reference sequence). Trimming stripped 3 bases from V and 5 bases from J, with 10 bases between. CDR3 length: 12 amino acids. The CDR3 loop is CSARGGYETQYF. The CDR3 DNA reads as TGCAGTGCTAGGGGGGGCTATGAGACCCAGTACTTC.

The chain recombines TRBV19 with TRBJ2-7; 10 positions match TRBD2. Losses at the gene ends were 10 bases for V and 5 bases for J; bases not matched to a gene: 11. CDR1 LNHDA and CDR2 SQIVND come from the germline V gene (reference sequence). The CDR3 is made up of 14 amino acids. CDR3 in DNA: TGTGCCACGAGGGCTAGCGGGAGACTGGACGAGCAGTACTTC. This sequence encodes CATRASGRLDEQYF.

The chain has TRBV5-1 and TRBJ1-2; 9 bases map to TRBD1. There are 14 residues in the CDR3. J gave up 8 bases and V 0 bases, and 5 bases lay outside the gene matches. Germline V gene sequence: CDR1 SGHRS, CDR2 YFSETQ. The CDR3 protein is CASSLEGQGRGYTF. The CDR3 DNA follows: TGCGCCAGCAGCTTGGAAGGACAGGGGCGCGGCTACACCTTC.

The chain combines TRBV6-6 with TRBJ1-5; perhaps TRBD1 as D (5 bases). CDR1 and CDR2 from the germline V gene are MNHNY and SVGAGI (reference sequence). The CDR3 spans 16 residues. Trimming stripped 6 bases from V and 0 bases from J, with 15 bases between. The CDR3 coding sequence is TGTGCCAGCAGAGTTACCGAGGGGTATAGCAATCAGCCCCAGCATTTT. This sequence encodes CASRVTEGYSNQPQHF.

The V and J genes are TRBV30 and TRBJ1-2, with D unresolved. The V gene lost 3 bases and the J gene lost 10 bases, with 12 bases spanning the gap. The V gene's germline CDR1 is GTSNPN and CDR2 SVGIG (reference sequence). This CDR3 region has 11 residues. DNA for the CDR3: TGTGCCTGGAGCTCCCTGCTGTTCTACACCTTC. Translation gives CAWSSLLFYTF.

The chain carries TRBV5-1 and TRBJ1-2; D is possibly TRBD1 (6 bases). The CDR3 sequence is 13 residues long. Trimming stripped 4 bases from V and 4 bases from J, with 11 bases between. CDR1 SGHRS and CDR2 YFSETQ come from the germline V gene. The CDR3 DNA sequence: TGCGCCAGCAGCCCGATGGACAGCTATGGCTACACCTTC. Translated: CASSPMDSYGYTF.

The chain carries TRBV4-1 and TRBJ1-3, with D unclear. Germline V gene sequence: CDR1 MGHRA, CDR2 YSYEKL. Deletions cut 4 bases from V and 0 bases from J, with 13 bases between. The CDR3 is made up of 16 amino acids. CDR3: CASSRLGPTSGNTIYF. In nucleotides, the CDR3 is TGCGCCAGCAGCCGCCTCGGACCGACCTCTGGAAACACCATATATTTT.

The table lists this clonotype with a count of one. The rearrangement joins TRBV6-2 or TRBV6-3 to TRBJ1-1; D uncertain. The germline CDR1 and CDR2 sequences are MNHEY and SVGEGT. This CDR3 contains 13 residues. V dropped 6 bases and J dropped 0 bases, with 8 bases sitting between them. The CDR3 is CASSKAMNTEAFF. Written as DNA, the CDR3 is TGTGCCAGCAGCAAGGCGATGAACACTGAAGCTTTCTTT.

The chain joins TRBV11-1 to TRBJ1-2; no firm D call. Germline CDR1 and CDR2: SGHAT and FQDESV (reference sequence). The V gene lost 5 bases and the J gene lost 1 base, with 14 bases spanning the gap. CDR3 length: 15 amino acids. CDR3 in DNA: TGTGCCAGCAGCCCGCCGGGATCGATTAACTATGGCTACACCTTC. Translating gives CASSPPGSINYGYTF.

This clonotype showed up just once. The chain's CDR3 is CASRPGLATGNIQYF. In nucleotides, the CDR3 is TGTGCCAGCAGGCCGGGACTCGCAACGGGGAACATTCAGTACTTC. V is TRBV28 and J is TRBJ2-4; D may be TRBD2 (6 bases). Trimming took 6 bases from V and 7 from J, leaving 19 bases between them. Germline-derived CDR1 and CDR2 are MDHEN and SYDVKM. This CDR3 has 15 amino acids.

The V call is TRBV4-1, the J call TRBJ2-7; D gene unclear. This CDR3 spans 18 amino acids. The ends were cut back, 0 bases at V and 3 bases at J, with 21 bases in the middle. Germline V gene data show CDR1 as MGHRA and CDR2 as YSYEKL. CDR3 in amino acids: CASSQDDDSAGWIYEQYF. In DNA, the CDR3 is TGCGCCAGCAGCCAAGATGACGACTCGGCAGGCTGGATCTACGAGCAGTACTTC.

The chain joins TRBV29-1 to TRBJ1-2, with D possibly being TRBD1 (5 bases). The CDR3 is 14 amino acids. V was cut by 4 bases and J by 4 bases, with 16 bases left in between. Looked up from germline, CDR1 is SQVTM and CDR2 is ANQGSEA. CDR3 residues: CSVAPQGYRYGYTF. The CDR3 DNA reads TGCAGCGTTGCCCCCCAGGGCTACCGCTATGGCTACACCTTC.

This chain links TRBV21-1 with TRBJ2-5; no check of the table's D call, TRBD2, against the DNA was made. TRBV21-1 is a documented pseudogene. This CDR3 comprises 12 residues. CDR3 bases: TGTGCCAGTTTAGCGGGAGGGGAGACCCAGTACTTC. Translating gives CASLAGGETQYF.

CDR3 in amino acids: CASSQDRTSGGPGGETQYF. The DNA of the CDR3 is TGTGCCAGCAGCCAAGATAGGACTAGCGGGGGGCCAGGAGGCGAGACCCAGTACTTC. The chain has TRBV3-1 and TRBJ2-5; TRBD2 aligns across 14 bases. This CDR3 is built from 19 residues. J lost 5 bases, V lost 0 bases, and 11 bases had no gene match. The germline gives CDR1 LGHDT, CDR2 YNNKEL (reference sequence).

The rearrangement links TRBV6-5 to TRBJ1-5; possible D gene TRBD1, 6 bases. This CDR3 has 14 amino acids. Germline CDR1 is MNHEY and CDR2 is SVGAGI. V was clipped by 4 bases and J by 7 bases, with 14 bases between them. The chain's CDR3 is CASSSTGTGQPQHF. For the CDR3, the DNA is TGTGCCAGCAGTTCCACAGGGACGGGCCAGCCCCAGCATTTT.

The chain carries TRBV30 and TRBJ1-1; the D is unclear. The CDR3 contains 13 residues. Germline assignment: CDR1 GTSNPN and CDR2 SVGIG (reference sequence). The V end was cut by 2 bases, the J end by 2 bases, with 9 bases between. The CDR3 spells CAWSRQANTEAFF. In DNA form, the CDR3 reads TGTGCCTGGAGTAGGCAGGCAAACACTGAAGCTTTCTTT.

The chain employs TRBV20-1 and TRBJ2-1, with D perhaps being TRBD1 or TRBD2 (5 bases each). V gave up 1 base and J gave up 5 bases, with 12 bases separating them. This CDR3 contains 14 residues. The germline CDR1 and CDR2 sequences are DFQATT and SNEGSKA (reference sequence). CDR3 in DNA: TGCAGTGCTAGAGGGGACCTAGGGAACAATGAGCAGTTCTTC. Translating it yields CSARGDLGNNEQFF.

The V call is TRBV11-2, the J call TRBJ2-2, with D uncertain. Germline assignment: CDR1 SGHAT and CDR2 FQNNGV. Trimming cost V 6 bases and J 4 bases, with 12 bases left between them. This CDR3 contains 14 residues. CDR3 residues: CASSNGPLTGELFF. The CDR3 coding sequence is TGTGCCAGCAGTAACGGGCCACTCACCGGGGAGCTGTTTTTT.

V gene TRBV7-2 combines with J gene TRBJ1-2, with 7 positions matching TRBD1. Germline loops: CDR1 SGHTA, CDR2 FQGNSA. V gave up 0 bases and J gave up 3 bases; unmatched junction bases: 1. The CDR3 extends over 14 amino acids. Written as DNA, the CDR3 is TGTGCCAGCAGCTTAGCGGGACAGCACTATGGCTACACCTTC. Translated, it gives CASSLAGQHYGYTF.

The chain joins TRBV5-1 to TRBJ1-1; the D gene is possibly TRBD1 (5 bases). Per germline, CDR1 SGHRS and CDR2 YFSETQ. This CDR3 has 19 amino acids. Trimming shortened V by 5 bases and J by 1 base, and 27 bases separated the two germline ends. In nucleotides, the CDR3 is TGCGCCAGCAGTAGGGGAAGGGCTGTGAGGGGCCCTCAGAACACTGAAGCTTTCTTT. Its protein product is CASSRGRAVRGPQNTEAFF.

The rearrangement links TRBV6-2 or TRBV6-3 to TRBJ2-1; 7 bases align to TRBD2. V lost 3 bases and J lost 6; bases outside the gene matches: 11. CDR1 is MNHEY and CDR2 is SVGEGT in the germline V gene. The CDR3 sequence is 16 residues long. CDR3: CASSYGGLQIANEQFF. The DNA for the CDR3 is TGTGCCAGCAGTTATGGGGGACTACAAATCGCCAATGAGCAGTTCTTC.

This chain links TRBV7-2 with TRBJ1-3; 7 bases are a match to TRBD1. Germline V gene sequence: CDR1 SGHTA, CDR2 FQGNSA. With 4 bases clipped from V and 4 bases from J, the junction kept 4 bases outside the gene matches. This CDR3 has 14 amino acids. CDR3 in DNA: TGTGCCAGCAGCTCGACAGGGCAGGGAAACACCATATATTTT. Translating gives CASSSTGQGNTIYF.

In DNA form, the CDR3 reads TGCAGCGTTTCATTAGCGGGGCACTTCTACAATGAGCAGTTCTTC. Protein sequence: CSVSLAGHFYNEQFF. The V gene is TRBV29-1, the J gene TRBJ2-1, with TRBD2 matching 8 bases. Germline V gene sequence: CDR1 SQVTM, CDR2 ANQGSEA. V gave up 5 bases and J gave up 3 bases; unmatched junction bases: 9. The CDR3 runs 15 residues.